One sample yielded the 3 T cell receptor beta chains listed below, sequenced in a study of early T cells in non-severe SARS-CoV-2 infection. Using its own MiXCR run on the 5' RACE reads, TCRdb lists one record per CDR3 protein. The repertoire holds 60,000 to 65,000 distinct CDR3 sequences, with more than 7% as singletons. The sample consisted of whole blood, taken at baseline. The receptors were sampled from an adult who was a healthcare worker with PCR-confirmed SARS-CoV-2 infection or an uninfected control (not recorded which).

The gene calls are TRBV9 and TRBJ2-3; 9 bases are a match to TRBD2. Unmatched junction bases numbered 4, after V lost 2 bases and J lost 6 bases. From germline, CDR1 is SGDLS and CDR2 YYNGEE. The CDR3 has 14 amino acids. The CDR3 loop reads CASSVGTSSDTQYF. CDR3 sequence (DNA): TGTGCCAGCAGCGTTGGGACTAGCTCCGATACGCAGTATTTT.

This clonotype was detected many times. The rearrangement links TRBV18 to TRBJ1-3; D ambiguous. This CDR3 has 12 amino acids. Germline V gene sequence: CDR1 KGHSH, CDR2 LQKENI. The V end lost 3 bases, the J end lost 3 bases, and 3 bases lay between the germline ends. Written as DNA, the CDR3 is TGTGCCAGCTCACCCGATGGAAACACCATATATTTT. This sequence encodes CASSPDGNTIYF.

This clonotype was recorded a few times. V and J are TRBV29-1 and TRBJ2-7; tentative D call: TRBD2 (5 bases). Germline CDR1 and CDR2: SQVTM and ANQGSEA. The CDR3 length is 11 residues. With 4 bases removed from V and 4 bases from J, the gap between germline ends came to 8 bases. DNA of the CDR3: TGCAGCGTTGCCGGGATTTACGAGCAGTACTTC. As protein: CSVAGIYEQYF.